These 10 T cell receptor beta chains were all obtained from the same sample, sequenced in a study of cytomegalovirus exposure and HLA in healthy donors. The PCR ran on 60 Vbeta and 13 Jbeta primers. The protocol was immunoSEQ multiplex PCR, while the TCRdb copy is restricted to in-frame clones and leaves out a portion. The data contain some 65,000 clones, 62% of them singletons. Sequencing input: PBMCs. These receptors were taken from a man aged 30-40 years in good health and CMV-seronegative.

V and J are TRBV9 and TRBJ2-7, with 8 positions matching TRBD1. Germline V CDR1 and CDR2: SGDLS, YYNGEE. The CDR3 consists of 14 residues. The ends lost 2 bases at V and 4 bases at J; junction bases unmatched: 5. CDR3 in amino acids: CASSVTGVWYEQYF. CDR3 bases: TGTGCCAGCAGCGTGACAGGGGTGTGGTACGAGCAGTACTTC.

This clone was seen only once. The J gene is TRBJ2-1, the V gene TRBV6-6, with 7 bases identical to TRBD2. Germline-derived CDR1 and CDR2 are MNHNY and SVGAGI (reference sequence). V was clipped by 7 bases and J by 7 bases; unmatched bases: 16. The CDR3 runs 16 residues. For the CDR3, the DNA is TGTGCCAGCACCAAACTGGGCGGGGGAATGGTAAATGAGCAGTTCTTC. It specifies CASTKLGGGMVNEQFF.

The table lists this clone with a count of one. V and J are TRBV20-1 and TRBJ1-2; 8 bases are a match to TRBD1. The CDR3 has 11 residues. Germline-derived CDR1 and CDR2 are DFQATT and SNEGSKA (reference sequence). Losses at the gene ends were 6 bases for V and 11 bases for J; bases not matched to a gene: 8. The CDR3 coding sequence is TGCAGTGCACCACAGGGGGTTGGATACACCTTC. This translates into CSAPQGVGYTF.

V and J are TRBV29-1 and TRBJ2-5; TRBD2 agrees at 10 bases. CDR1 is SQVTM, CDR2 ANQGSEA, per germline. The CDR3 is 13 residues long. V was clipped by 6 bases and J by 2 bases; unmatched bases: 3. Written as DNA, the CDR3 is TGCAGCGTCGGAGCGGGGGGGCAAGAGACCCAGTACTTC. It is translated as CSVGAGGQETQYF.

This clone was seen only a few times. The gene calls are TRBV29-1 and TRBJ2-5, with a possible D match to TRBD1 (6 bases). Germline V gives CDR1 SQVTM, CDR2 ANQGSEA. Trimming left V 5 bases short and J 1 base short, with 11 bases between. The CDR3 spans 13 residues. CDR3 sequence reads: CSVSGTTQETQYF. The DNA of the CDR3 is TGCAGCGTTTCAGGGACAACCCAAGAGACCCAGTACTTC. The full variable domain, its missing parts supplied by reference TRBV29-1 and TRBJ2-5, is SAVISQKPSRDICQRGTSLTIQCQVDSQVTMMFWYRQQPGQSLTLIATANQGSEATYESGFVIDKFPISRPNLTFSTLTVSNMSPEDSSIYLCSVSGTTQETQYFGPGTRLLVL.

V usage is TRBV30 and J usage is TRBJ2-1, with TRBD1 matching over 9 bases. Germline CDR1 and CDR2: GTSNPN and SVGIG (reference sequence). The V segment lost 5 bases and the J segment 3 bases; nucleotides outside the gene matches: 2. The CDR3 is 13 residues long. The CDR3 region is CAWSGQGYNEQFF. Here the CDR3 DNA reads TGTGCCTGGTCGGGACAGGGCTACAATGAGCAGTTCTTC. The full variable domain, completed using reference TRBV30 and TRBJ2-1, is SQTIHQWPATLVQPVGSPLSLECTVEGTSNPNLYWYRQAAGRGLQLLFYSVGIGQISSEVPQNLSASRPQDRQFILSSKKLLLSDSGFYLCAWSGQGYNEQFFGPGTRLTVL.

The chain joins TRBV7-2 to TRBJ1-1, with 8 bases that match TRBD1. Germline V gene data show CDR1 as SGHTA and CDR2 as FQGNSA. The CDR3 has 14 residues. Germline trimming cut 4 bases from V and 5 bases from J; bases unmatched to any gene: 6. Here the CDR3 reads CASSSQTGGTEAFF. The DNA of the CDR3 is TGTGCCAGCAGCTCACAAACAGGGGGAACTGAAGCTTTCTTT.

V is TRBV7-6 and J is TRBJ2-3, with 9 bases lining up with TRBD1. Unmatched junction bases numbered 6, after V lost 5 bases and J lost 3 bases. Germline CDR1 is SGHVS and CDR2 is FNYEAQ. This CDR3 region has 15 residues. The CDR3 DNA sequence: TGTGCCAGCAGCCCCCGGGACAGGGATACAGATACGCAGTATTTT. Protein product: CASSPRDRDTDTQYF. The variable domain in full, completed from reference TRBV7-6 and TRBJ2-3, reads GAGVSQSPRYKVTKRGQDVALRCDPISGHVSLYWYRQALGQGPEFLTYFNYEAQQDKSGLPNDRFSAERPEGSISTLTIQRTEQRDSAMYRCASSPRDRDTDTQYFGPGTRLTVL.

The rearrangement links TRBV29-1 to TRBJ1-1; D not certain. The CDR3 loop spans 15 amino acids. Germline V gene lookup returns CDR1 SQVTM and CDR2 ANQGSEA. V shed 8 bases and J shed 0 bases, with 19 bases lying between them. DNA for the CDR3: TGCAGCACCAAGATAGCTATCAACATGAACACTGAAGCTTTCTTT. Translation gives CSTKIAINMNTEAFF. Combining the CDR3 with reference TRBV29-1 and TRBJ1-1 gives the whole variable domain SAVISQKPSRDICQRGTSLTIQCQVDSQVTMMFWYRQQPGQSLTLIATANQGSEATYESGFVIDKFPISRPNLTFSTLTVSNMSPEDSSIYLCSTKIAINMNTEAFFGQGTRLTVV.

The chain recombines TRBV19 with TRBJ1-2; 11 bases match TRBD1. CDR1 and CDR2 from the germline V gene are LNHDA and SQIVND (reference sequence). V was pared by 9 bases and J by 8 bases, with 14 bases of the junction left unmatched. This CDR3 is built from 15 residues. The CDR3 loop reads CASRDRGNRLGGYTF. In DNA form, the CDR3 reads TGTGCCAGCCGGGACAGGGGGAATCGGCTAGGAGGCTACACCTTC.